A single sample gave rise to the 12 T cell receptor beta chains below, sequenced in a study of blood T cell repertoires in COVID-19. Sequencing was performed with immunoSEQ multiplex PCR; in TCRdb, only in-frame clones are kept and a portion is missing. The profile shows roughly 320,000 clones, around 89% of them singletons. The sequenced sample was peripheral blood. The origin of the receptors is a woman aged 50 to 60 with COVID-19, enrolled during active disease.

V usage is TRBV4-3 and J usage is TRBJ2-7, with 10 bases lining up with TRBD2. This CDR3 has 15 residues. With 2 bases clipped from V and 1 base from J, the junction kept 2 bases outside the gene matches. Per germline, CDR1 LGHNA and CDR2 YSLEER. CDR3 sequence reads: CASSQLAGESYEQYF. The CDR3 nucleotides are TGCGCCAGCAGCCAACTAGCGGGAGAGTCCTACGAGCAGTACTTC.

The chain uses TRBV12-3 or TRBV12-4 and TRBJ1-1, with D uncertain. Deletions cut 5 bases from V and 1 base from J, with 8 bases between. The CDR3 runs 13 residues. The CDR3 region is CASSPTTNTEAFF. The CDR3 nucleotides read TGTGCCAGCAGTCCGACAACGAACACTGAAGCTTTCTTT.

The chain couples TRBV30 to TRBJ2-1; no reliable D call. Trimming pared 0 bases from V and 3 bases from J, leaving 6 bases between. The CDR3 has 13 amino acids. Germline loops: CDR1 GTSNPN, CDR2 SVGIG (reference sequence). The CDR3 spells CAWSVGSYNEQFF. The CDR3 DNA is TGTGCCTGGAGTGTGGGCAGCTACAATGAGCAGTTCTTC.

CDR3 sequence reads: CASRTTGTSSYNEQFF. The CDR3, as DNA: TGTGCCAGCAGGACAACCGGGACTAGCTCCTACAATGAGCAGTTCTTC. The genes are TRBV25-1 and TRBJ2-1; 8 nucleotides line up with TRBD2. The germline gives CDR1 MGHDK, CDR2 SYGVNS. J gave up 0 bases and V 6 bases, and 7 bases lay outside the gene matches. The CDR3 runs to 16 residues.

The rearrangement links TRBV6-4 to TRBJ2-1; 11 bases align to TRBD2. This CDR3 has 17 amino acids. The V gene's germline CDR1 is MRHNA and CDR2 SNTAGT. V gave up 0 bases and J gave up 9 bases; unmatched junction bases: 10. As DNA, the CDR3 is TGTGCCAGCAGTGACTCGGGTAGCGGGGGGGTCTTTGGTGAGCAGTTCTTC. As protein: CASSDSGSGGVFGEQFF.

The rearrangement uses TRBV30 and TRBJ1-1, with D maybe TRBD1 (6 bases). In germline, CDR1 is GTSNPN, CDR2 SVGIG (reference sequence). Trimming took off 6 bases at V and 1 base at J, with 12 bases between the two ends. The length of the CDR3 is 13 residues. CDR3 coding DNA: TGTGCCTGCTCCCGGGACAAGAACACTGAAGCTTTCTTT. Its translation: CACSRDKNTEAFF.

The gene calls are TRBV7-2 and TRBJ2-1; D call uncertain. Germline V gene lookup returns CDR1 SGHTA and CDR2 FQGNSA. CDR3 length equals 12 residues. V dropped 3 bases and J dropped 4 bases, with 4 bases sitting between them. The CDR3 DNA reads as TGTGCCAGCAGCTTCCTGTACAATGAGCAGTTCTTC. Translation: CASSFLYNEQFF.

The chain has TRBV6-2 or TRBV6-3 and TRBJ2-1, with 15 nucleotides matching TRBD2. With V trimmed by 5 bases and J by 7 bases, 9 bases remained unmatched. The CDR3 covers 17 residues. Germline V gives CDR1 MNHEY, CDR2 SVGEGT. CDR3: CASSLPPGTSGRNEQFF. In nucleotides, the CDR3 is TGTGCCAGCAGTCTTCCCCCCGGGACTAGCGGGAGGAATGAGCAGTTCTTC.

This rearrangement joins TRBV19 to TRBJ1-1; possible D gene TRBD1, 6 bases. Trimming removed 5 bases at V and 5 bases at J, with 12 bases between. CDR3 length: 13 amino acids. Per the germline V gene, CDR1 is LNHDA and CDR2 is SQIVND (reference sequence). CDR3 coding DNA: TGTGCCAGTAGTGTACAGGGTTGGACTGAAGCTTTCTTT. Its translation: CASSVQGWTEAFF.

This chain uses TRBV27 with TRBJ2-5; TRBD1 aligns across 8 bases. Germline CDR1 and CDR2: MNHEY and SMNVEV (reference sequence). The ends lost 6 bases at V and 5 bases at J; junction bases unmatched: 17. The CDR3 is made up of 17 amino acids. CDR3 loop: CASSVGQGFSNKETQYF. The CDR3 DNA reads TGTGCCAGCAGCGTCGGACAGGGTTTTTCGAACAAGGAGACCCAGTACTTC.

The chain carries TRBV7-9 and TRBJ2-7; weak D call: TRBD1 (5 bases). This CDR3 is 13 amino acids long. Germline V CDR1 and CDR2: SEHNR, FQNEAQ (reference sequence). Trimming took 2 bases from V and 2 from J, leaving 7 bases between them. The CDR3 spells CASSLPGTYEQYF. The CDR3 DNA reads TGTGCCAGCAGCTTACCAGGGACCTACGAGCAGTACTTC.

This chain uses TRBV7-9 with TRBJ1-5; D remains ambiguous. Deletions cut 1 base from V and 4 bases from J, with 11 bases between. Germline V gene sequence: CDR1 SEHNR, CDR2 FQNEAQ (reference sequence). The CDR3 has 15 residues. CDR3 region: CASSLDGRMNQPQHF. The DNA for the CDR3 is TGTGCCAGCAGCTTAGACGGGAGGATGAATCAGCCCCAGCATTTT.